This T cell receptor beta chain was captured by sequencing in a study of shared clonotypes between healthy human individuals. Across the whole study: The study used three CD4 naive, three CD4 memory, two CD8 naive and one CD8 memory plate per donor.

General study points: The generation probabilities recorded for non-shared clonotypes fell below those of clonotypes shared by all four donors.

Assay: immunoSEQ multiplex PCR; the TCRdb copy retains only in-frame clones and omits some. Of around 1.9 million clones in the sample, 85% to 95% are singletons; the top ten hold about 1.5%. About this clone: Antigen: not known.

The V gene's germline CDR1 is LNHDA and CDR2 SQIVND (reference sequence). The V gene lost 5 bases and the J gene lost 1 base, with 12 bases spanning the gap. The CDR3 extends over 15 amino acids. Naive CD8 cells comprised CD45RO-negative, CCR7-positively selected cells, excluding terminally differentiated effector memory CD45RA+ cells. This rearrangement joins TRBV19 to TRBJ2-1; the D gene is possibly TRBD1 (6 bases). This TCR was recovered from a man in his late teens or twenties in good health. Some clones in this sample may be carry-over from other donors' samples. Sequencing was performed on naive CD8+ T cells from PBMCs. The CDR3 DNA reads TGTGCCAGTAGTCAAGGTGGGACATCCTACAATGAGCAGTTCTTC. This translates into CASSQGGTSYNEQFF.